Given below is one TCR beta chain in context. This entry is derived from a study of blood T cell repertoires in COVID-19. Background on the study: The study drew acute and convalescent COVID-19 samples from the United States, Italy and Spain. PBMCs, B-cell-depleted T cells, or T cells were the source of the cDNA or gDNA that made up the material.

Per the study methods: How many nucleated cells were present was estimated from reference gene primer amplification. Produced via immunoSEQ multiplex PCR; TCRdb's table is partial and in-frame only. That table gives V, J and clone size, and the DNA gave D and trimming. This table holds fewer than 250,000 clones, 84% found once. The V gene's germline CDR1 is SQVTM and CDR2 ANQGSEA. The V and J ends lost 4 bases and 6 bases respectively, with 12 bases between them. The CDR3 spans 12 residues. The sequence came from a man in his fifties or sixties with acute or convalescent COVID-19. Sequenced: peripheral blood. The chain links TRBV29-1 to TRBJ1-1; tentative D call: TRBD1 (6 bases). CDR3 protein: CSVGSGQPEAFF. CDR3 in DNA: TGCAGCGTTGGGTCTGGACAGCCTGAAGCTTTCTTT. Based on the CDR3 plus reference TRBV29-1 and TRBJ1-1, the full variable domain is SAVISQKPSRDICQRGTSLTIQCQVDSQVTMMFWYRQQPGQSLTLIATANQGSEATYESGFVIDKFPISRPNLTFSTLTVSNMSPEDSSIYLCSVGSGQPEAFFGQGTRLTVV.